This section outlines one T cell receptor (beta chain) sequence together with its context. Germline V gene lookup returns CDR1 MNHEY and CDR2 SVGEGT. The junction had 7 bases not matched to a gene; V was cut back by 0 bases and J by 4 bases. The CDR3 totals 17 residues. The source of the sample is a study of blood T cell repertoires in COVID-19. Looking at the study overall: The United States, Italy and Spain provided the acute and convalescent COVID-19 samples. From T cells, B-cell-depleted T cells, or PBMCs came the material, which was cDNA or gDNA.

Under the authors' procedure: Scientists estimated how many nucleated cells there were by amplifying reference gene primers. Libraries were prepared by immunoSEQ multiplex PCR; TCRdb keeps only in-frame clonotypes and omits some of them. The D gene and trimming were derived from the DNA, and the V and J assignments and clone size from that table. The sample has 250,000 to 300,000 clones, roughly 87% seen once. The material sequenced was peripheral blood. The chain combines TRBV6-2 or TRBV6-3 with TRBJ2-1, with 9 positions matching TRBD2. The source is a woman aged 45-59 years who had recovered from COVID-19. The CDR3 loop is CASSYSPTSGLYNEQFF. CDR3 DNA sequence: TGTGCCAGCAGTTACTCCCCTACTAGCGGGTTATACAATGAGCAGTTCTTC.